The rows below give T cell receptor beta chains drawn from one sample of a study of CD8 T cells in ankylosing spondylitis. Each CDR3 protein is one row after TCRdb ran MiXCR on the 5' RACE reads. The data contain about 110,000 distinct CDR3 sequences, less than 25% of them singletons. The sample comprised synovial fluid, either unsorted or a sorted T cell fraction (not recorded which). The receptors shown here come from a male donor with ankylosing spondylitis. The CDR3 runs from the conserved cysteine through the conserved F or W. D genes are given only for firm matches. A row's size may be missing; if present it is once, few, many or a size class.

d_gene: -; j_gene: TRBJ1-2; v_gene: TRBV5-5; abundance: -; CDR3aa: CASSLAEGTVGGYTF; CDR3nt: TGTGCCAGCAGCTTGGCCGAGGGGACCGTCGGCGGCTACACCTTC
d_gene: -; j_gene: TRBJ1-2; v_gene: TRBV10-3; abundance: few; CDR3aa: CAISEYRSSYGYTF; CDR3nt: TGTGCCATCAGTGAGTACAGGTCGAGCTATGGCTACACCTTC
d_gene: TRBD2; j_gene: TRBJ2-1; v_gene: TRBV29-1; abundance: -; CDR3aa: CSVELGLARYEQFF; CDR3nt: TGCAGCGTTGAATTAGGACTAGCCCGGTATGAGCAGTTCTTC
d_gene: -; j_gene: TRBJ2-1; v_gene: TRBV20-1; abundance: -; CDR3aa: CSAGGGRNEQFF; CDR3nt: TGCAGTGCTGGGGGCGGGAGAAATGAGCAGTTCTTC
d_gene: -; j_gene: TRBJ2-3; v_gene: TRBV20-1; abundance: -; CDR3aa: CSGFRDTQYF; CDR3nt: TGCAGCGGATTCAGGGATACGCAGTATTTT
d_gene: -; j_gene: TRBJ2-1; v_gene: TRBV19; abundance: -; CDR3aa: CASSQGRINEQFF; CDR3nt: TGTGCCAGTAGCCAGGGGCGAATTAATGAGCAGTTCTTC
d_gene: TRBD2; j_gene: TRBJ2-3; v_gene: TRBV7-2; abundance: few; CDR3aa: CASSLARTSGGDTQYF; CDR3nt: TGTGCCAGCAGCTTAGCGCGGACTAGCGGCGGGGATACGCAGTATTTT
d_gene: -; j_gene: TRBJ1-4; v_gene: TRBV11-2; abundance: -; CDR3aa: CASSLVGVDEKLFF; CDR3nt: TGTGCCAGCAGCTTAGTGGGGGTGGATGAAAAACTGTTTTTT
d_gene: -; j_gene: TRBJ2-3; v_gene: TRBV12-3/TRBV12-4; abundance: few; CDR3aa: CASSFSADTQYF; CDR3nt: TGTGCCAGCAGTTTCTCAGCGGATACGCAGTATTTT
d_gene: TRBD1; j_gene: TRBJ1-5; v_gene: TRBV20-1; abundance: few; CDR3aa: CSAGKDRVSNQPQHF; CDR3nt: TGCAGTGCTGGTAAAGACAGGGTTAGCAATCAGCCCCAGCATTTT
d_gene: TRBD2; j_gene: TRBJ2-3; v_gene: TRBV4-2; abundance: few; CDR3aa: CASSQVQREATDTQYF; CDR3nt: TGTGCCAGCAGCCAAGTCCAGCGGGAGGCCACAGATACGCAGTATTTT
d_gene: -; j_gene: TRBJ2-4; v_gene: TRBV20-1; abundance: -; CDR3aa: CSAGPGDIQYF; CDR3nt: TGCAGTGCCGGACCCGGGGACATTCAGTACTTC
d_gene: -; j_gene: TRBJ2-1; v_gene: TRBV29-1; abundance: few; CDR3aa: CSVEGQSSYNEQFF; CDR3nt: TGCAGCGTGGAAGGACAGAGCTCCTACAATGAGCAGTTCTTC
d_gene: TRBD2; j_gene: TRBJ2-3; v_gene: TRBV12-3/TRBV12-4; abundance: -; CDR3aa: CASSHSGISTDTQYF; CDR3nt: TGTGCCAGCAGTCATAGCGGGATTAGCACAGATACGCAGTATTTT
d_gene: TRBD2; j_gene: TRBJ2-3; v_gene: TRBV20-1; abundance: -; CDR3aa: CSARIAGHTDTQYF; CDR3nt: TGCAGTGCTCGAATAGCGGGCCACACAGATACGCAGTATTTT
d_gene: -; j_gene: TRBJ2-1; v_gene: TRBV2; abundance: -; CDR3aa: CASSEGGLANLPQFF; CDR3nt: TGTGCCAGCAGTGAAGGGGGTCTAGCGAACTTACCGCAGTTCTTC
d_gene: TRBD1; j_gene: TRBJ1-1; v_gene: TRBV12-3/TRBV12-4; abundance: few; CDR3aa: CASSNTGGTEAFF; CDR3nt: TGTGCCAGCAGCAATACAGGGGGCACTGAAGCTTTCTTT
d_gene: TRBD1; j_gene: TRBJ1-2; v_gene: TRBV27; abundance: few; CDR3aa: CASSPMTGGNYGYTF; CDR3nt: TGTGCCAGCAGTCCAATGACAGGGGGCAACTATGGCTACACCTTC
d_gene: TRBD1; j_gene: TRBJ2-2; v_gene: TRBV24-1; abundance: -; CDR3aa: CATGQGTGELFF; CDR3nt: TGTGCCACTGGACAGGGCACCGGGGAGCTGTTTTTT
d_gene: TRBD1; j_gene: TRBJ1-1; v_gene: TRBV10-3; abundance: many; CDR3aa: CAISGGQGEAFF; CDR3nt: TGTGCCATCAGTGGAGGACAGGGTGAAGCTTTCTTT